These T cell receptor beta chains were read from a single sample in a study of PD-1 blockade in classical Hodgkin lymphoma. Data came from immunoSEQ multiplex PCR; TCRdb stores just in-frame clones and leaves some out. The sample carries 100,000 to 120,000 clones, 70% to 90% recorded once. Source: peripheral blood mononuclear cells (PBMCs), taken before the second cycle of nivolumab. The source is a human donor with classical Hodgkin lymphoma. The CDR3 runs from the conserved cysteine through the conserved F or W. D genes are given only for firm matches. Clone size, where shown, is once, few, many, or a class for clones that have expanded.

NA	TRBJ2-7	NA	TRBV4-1	TGCGCCAGCAGCCAATCTTGGGGGCTCTACGAGCAGTACTTC	CASSQSWGLYEQYF
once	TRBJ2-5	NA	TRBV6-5	TGTGCCAGCAGTTACTCGATTCGGGCGACCCAGTACTTC	CASSYSIRATQYF
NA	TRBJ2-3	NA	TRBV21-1	TGTGCCAGCATCTCCCACGGGGGGGACCCGGACCAGTATTTT	CASISHGGDPDQYF
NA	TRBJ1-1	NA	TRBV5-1	TGCGCCAGCAGTTCGCGGGGGATGAACACTGAAGCTTTCTTT	CASSSRGMNTEAFF
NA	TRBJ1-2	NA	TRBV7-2	TGTGCCAGCAGCGGGACCCCCTTATTTAGCTACACCTTC	CASSGTPLFSYTF
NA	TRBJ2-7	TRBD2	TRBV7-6	TGTGCCAGCAGCTCCACCGGGACTAGCGACTACGAGCAGTACTTC	CASSSTGTSDYEQYF
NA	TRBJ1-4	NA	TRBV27	TGTGCCAGCAGTTTACCCCCTTCGAGGGGTGGGGAAAAACTGTTTTTT	CASSLPPSRGGEKLFF
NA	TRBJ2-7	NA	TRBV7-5	TGTGTCAGAAGCGGAGCGGGAGTTGGCGAGCAGTACTTC	CVRSGAGVGEQYF
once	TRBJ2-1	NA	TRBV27	TGTGCCAGCAGTCCCCCGGGGTGGGACAATGAGCAGTTCTTC	CASSPPGWDNEQFF
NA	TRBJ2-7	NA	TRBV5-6	TGTGCCAGCAGCCCCCTGAGGGGCCTAGGTTCAGACGAGCAGTACTTC	CASSPLRGLGSDEQYF
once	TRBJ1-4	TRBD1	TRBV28	TGTGCCAGCAAGCCGGGACAGGGTTGGAATGAAAAACTGTTTTTT	CASKPGQGWNEKLFF
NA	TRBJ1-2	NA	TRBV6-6	TGTGCCAGCAGCTCGGGGGGGGCCGCGAAGGCCTTC	CASSSGGAAKAF
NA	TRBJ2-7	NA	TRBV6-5	TGTGCCAGCAGTTACTCGATGGCGCGGATCACCTACGAGCAGTACTTC	CASSYSMARITYEQYF
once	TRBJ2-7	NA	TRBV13	TGTGCCAGCAGCTTAGAAACGGGCACCTCCTACGAGCAGTACTTC	CASSLETGTSYEQYF